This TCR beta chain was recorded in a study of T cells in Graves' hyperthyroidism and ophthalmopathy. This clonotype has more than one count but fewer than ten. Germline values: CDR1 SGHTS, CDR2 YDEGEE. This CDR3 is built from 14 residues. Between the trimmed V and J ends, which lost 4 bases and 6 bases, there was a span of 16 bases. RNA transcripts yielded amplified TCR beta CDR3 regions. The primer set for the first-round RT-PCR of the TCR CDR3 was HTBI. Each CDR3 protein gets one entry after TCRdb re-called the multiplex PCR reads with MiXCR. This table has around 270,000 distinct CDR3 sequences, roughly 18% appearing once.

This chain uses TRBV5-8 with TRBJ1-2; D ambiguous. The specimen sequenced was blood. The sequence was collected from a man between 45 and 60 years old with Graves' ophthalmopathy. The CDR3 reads CASSPEIFGNGYTF. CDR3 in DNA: TGTGCCAGCAGCCCAGAAATTTTCGGGAATGGCTACACCTTC.